The 9 T cell receptor beta chains below all came from one sample that was sequenced in a study of human T cells and chemical hapten exposure. MiXCR was run by TCRdb on the RACE reads, yielding one entry per CDR3 protein. The sample holds over 85,000 distinct CDR3 sequences, 9.5% to 15% seen once. Regarding time point: patch test 1, 2 weeks after DPC sensitization. Treatment reported: therapeutic diphenylcyclopropenone sensitization with weekly scalp DPC. Sequencing used whole blood, obtained in connection with sensitization to the hapten diphenylcyclopropenone (DPC). These receptors were collected from a woman aged 40 to 50 with alopecia areata. Some clones in this sample may be carry-over from other donors' samples.

V usage is TRBV29-1 and J usage is TRBJ2-5; D gene unclear. The CDR3 sequence is 11 residues long. Trimming took 7 bases from V and 2 from J, leaving 8 bases between them. Per the germline V gene, CDR1 is SQVTM and CDR2 is ANQGSEA. The CDR3 DNA sequence: TGCAGCGGTGGATCTCAAGAGACCCAGTACTTC. It translates to CSGGSQETQYF.

This clonotype has more than one count but fewer than ten. The chain is built from TRBV12-3 or TRBV12-4 and TRBJ1-6, with a weak D call TRBD1 (5 bases). V was cut by 3 bases and J by 6 bases, with 12 bases left in between. This CDR3 comprises 15 residues. The CDR3 loop reads CASSFGGSINSPLHF. The DNA for the CDR3 is TGTGCCAGCAGTTTCGGGGGATCGATTAATTCACCCCTCCACTTT.

There are many counts of this clonotype. The V call is TRBV20-1, the J call TRBJ1-5; a weak D match, TRBD1 (5 bases). The CDR3 runs to 14 residues. Trimming stripped 3 bases from V and 4 bases from J, with 13 bases between. Germline V lookup: CDR1 DFQATT, CDR2 SNEGSKA (reference sequence). CDR3 residues: CSASRGLRNQPQHF. The CDR3 DNA reads as TGCAGTGCTAGCCGGGGACTCCGGAATCAGCCCCAGCATTTT.

The sample holds many counts of this clonotype. The gene calls are TRBV13 and TRBJ2-1; 7 positions agree with TRBD2. The J segment lost 7 bases and the V segment lost 0 bases, leaving 3 bases of the junction unmatched. This CDR3 is 14 amino acids long. Germline assignment: CDR1 PRHDT and CDR2 FYEKMQ (reference sequence). The CDR3 DNA reads as TGTGCCAGCAGCTTAGGGCGGGAGTATAATGAGCAGTTCTTC. This translates into CASSLGREYNEQFF.

The chain links TRBV5-4 to TRBJ2-3, with 9 bases aligning to TRBD1. Trimming removed 1 base from V and 5 bases from J; junction bases left unmatched: 5. The germline gives CDR1 SGHNT, CDR2 YYREEE (reference sequence). The CDR3 runs 15 residues. CDR3 sequence: CASSLPGQGKDTQYF. DNA for the CDR3: TGTGCCAGCAGCTTGCCGGGACAGGGAAAAGATACGCAGTATTTT.

The V call is TRBV29-1, the J call TRBJ2-7; 11 bases are a match to TRBD2. Germline trimming cut 6 bases from V and 4 bases from J; bases unmatched to any gene: 5. Germline V gene sequence: CDR1 SQVTM, CDR2 ANQGSEA. CDR3 length: 13 amino acids. The CDR3 DNA is TGCAGCGTCGTGACTAGCGGGGTTTACGAGCAGTACTTC. It specifies CSVVTSGVYEQYF.

This chain connects TRBV7-6 to TRBJ1-1; no definite D call. The V gene's germline CDR1 is SGHVS and CDR2 FNYEAQ. V was shortened by 10 bases and J by 0 bases, with 12 bases between the two germline ends. CDR3 length equals 13 residues. CDR3 sequence: CATRAGVNTEAFF. DNA for the CDR3: TGTGCCACCAGAGCGGGAGTGAACACTGAAGCTTTCTTT.

The chain uses TRBV12-3 or TRBV12-4 and TRBJ2-6; no clear D gene. CDR3 length equals 15 residues. Between the trimmed V and J ends, which lost 7 bases and 2 bases, there was a span of 12 bases. The CDR3 DNA is TGTGCCAGCACCAACCCCCTACCTGGGGCCAACGTCCTGACTTTC. Translation gives CASTNPLPGANVLTF.

A few counts support this clonotype. This chain uses TRBV7-6 with TRBJ2-7, with D possibly called TRBD1 or TRBD2 (5 bases each). V lost 1 base to trimming and J lost 0 bases, with 16 bases between them. The CDR3 covers 17 residues. CDR1 SGHVS and CDR2 FNYEAQ come from the germline V gene. The CDR3 sequence is CASSLEVPGRSSYEQYF. DNA for the CDR3: TGTGCCAGCAGCTTAGAGGTCCCGGGACGCAGCTCCTACGAGCAGTACTTC.